This TCR beta chain was sequenced during a study of cytomegalovirus exposure and HLA in healthy donors (dated by TCRdb to the late 2010s). A note on the overall study: An earlier analysis of about 530 of the donors reported 276 Gb of sequence data and roughly 120 million unique TCR beta sequences obtained from around 180 million T cells. Approximately 310 gigabases of sequencing data and around 88 million unique TCR sequences made up an early release that covered several hundred HLA-typed donors. Of the 350 to 400 genotyped donors, 65% to 90% fell in the genetic ancestry cluster associated with self-reported Caucasian donors. The aim of the study was to test whether cataloging public T cell receptors could identify signatures of past pathogen exposure. Using immunosequencing, the study profiled T cell repertoires from 666 subjects and related those repertoires to cytomegalovirus serostatus. In addition to the first cohort of 666 subjects, a separate validation cohort of 120 different subjects was used. The study combined high-throughput TCR immunosequencing, statistical association of individual TCRs with disease status, and machine learning to predict cytomegalovirus infection status. To study patterns of TCR occurrence, a later analysis re-analyzed previously published TCR beta repertoires from 600 to 750 donors and added high-resolution HLA genotyping. The later analysis used no new phenotypic data to find candidate immune exposures, relying instead on TCR beta sequences and their occurrence across donors. An earlier analysis of roughly 580 of the donors used high-throughput TCR beta sequencing to judge whether each TCR beta V gene segment behaved as functional or pseudogenic. Donor age, sex, ethnicity and CMV serostatus were collected together with the repertoire data. In a later genetic analysis, genome-wide SNP genotypes for 398 of the 666 donors were used, and that subset was treated as a discovery cohort. Every repertoire in the discovery cohort had been generated on one and the same sequencing platform. Both class I and class II loci were covered by HLA typing, at four-digit resolution. The number of donors typed differed by locus, with about 629-630 for A, B, C, DRB1 and DQB1, approximately 500 for DQA1, over 600 for DPA1, and under 490 for DPB1. Four to six DR-DQ haplotypes were handled as single units for association and clustering, since linkage in the cohort was strong. Across under 500 genotyped donors of the cohort, an average of about 200,000 unique TCR beta nucleotide sequences per donor were sequenced, and approximately 19% of those sequences were non-productive. Overall study results and their limits: The classifier was reported to diagnose cytomegalovirus status with high specificity and sensitivity in both the original cohort and the validation cohort. The earlier analysis of 450 to 700 of the donors excluded 15 to 20 rarely observed V segments, including chromosome 9 orphons, because counts were too low. In a later analysis, HLA-associated TCR beta chains were found to be more clonally expanded and to have lower generation probabilities than equally common non-associated chains. A total of roughly 160 TCR beta chains were listed by the study as associated with cytomegalovirus. Broadly in line with IMGT annotations, most TCR beta V segments showed up in productive rearrangements about 87% or about 30% of the time in an earlier analysis of approximately 600 of the donors. For the cohort, immune exposure information was limited to CMV serostatus. Because some donors lacked HLA typing at each locus, the association tests relied only on the typed subset. Linkage disequilibrium might explain the correlated functional status among segregating V segments, but an unknown experimental factor could not be ruled out. Some IMGT-functional V segments, including TRBV6-2 and TRBV6-3, could not be distinguished by the 87-base-pair reads and were therefore excluded. A later genetic analysis reported fewer N-insertions in productive TCRs among donors in an Asian-associated ancestry cluster than the approximately 700-donor mean. Three of the identified cytomegalovirus-associated TCR beta chains were confirmed in vitro to be specific for cytomegalovirus antigens. Specific HLA alleles were associated with roughly 16,000 TCR beta sequences at a false discovery rate of 0.05 in a later analysis. The presence/absence analyses assumed that sequencing depth was roughly uniform across donors, and that assumption may not be true. According to a later analysis, most CMV-associated TCR beta chains appeared to be HLA-restricted, and the HLA associations seemed to be driven largely by CMV exposure. Strong co-occurrence of HLA alleles, especially DR and DQ, made assigning TCR associations to individual alleles difficult. V-gene and J-gene trimming of TCR beta chains was associated with a missense DCLRE1C variant in a later genetic analysis, and the association was replicated in an independent cohort. A later analysis found that TCR association rates varied across HLA loci, with DRB1 alleles showing the most associated TCRs and HLA-C alleles the fewest. While some public TCRs were present in many individuals, most TCR sequences turned up only very rarely across donors. Only TCR beta chains were sequenced in this cohort, and the absence of alpha or paired-chain data limited detectable features. A group of highly shared sequence variants was considered likely to be a technical artifact of the sequencing pipeline. A further reported finding was that TCR beta sequences accurately predicted the HLA-A and HLA-B alleles for most subjects in the first cohort. The authors suggested that the approach could potentially be extended to other disease states and immunological phenotypes. According to a later analysis, parvovirus B19, influenza, CMV and Epstein-Barr virus appeared linked to several top co-occurrence clusters.

The method behind the library was the immunoSEQ multiplex PCR assay. For the multiplex PCR, a mixture combining 60 forward primers for TCR Vbeta segments and 13 reverse primers for TCR Jbeta segments was used. Amplification of the CDR3 region of rearranged TCR beta genes was performed with a multiplex PCR assay on genomic DNA. Amplified TCR beta libraries were sequenced as 87-base-pair reads on the Illumina HiSeq System. For the original study's pipeline: Across the 600 to 700 repertoires, a later analysis counted 80 million or so unique TCR beta chains, around 10 million of which were shared by at least two donors. Raw reads were error-corrected and collapsed into unique sequences with a nearest-neighbor algorithm that merged closely related sequences to remove PCR and sequencing errors. To assign V, D and J gene segments, CDR3 sequences were aligned to IMGT reference sequences. For a sequence to be retained, a match of at least six nucleotides was required to both a V gene segment and a J gene segment. A rearrangement counted as productive if the CDR3 had no stop codons and remained in frame with V and J, and every other rearrangement counted as non-productive. CDR3 was defined according to IMGT convention as the region running from the second conserved V-encoded cysteine to the conserved J-encoded phenylalanine. The earlier analysis of about 590 of the donors excluded sequences that lacked an unambiguous match to a single V gene segment. An earlier analysis of 587 of the donors classified V segments as functional when productive rearrangements were above 56.7% and as segregating when the standard deviation between donors was above 5%. A statistical classification framework was built to diagnose cytomegalovirus status from the catalog of TCR beta chain sequences. A later analysis assigned V and J genes by comparing TCR nucleotide sequences with IMGT/GENE-DB human TR gene sequences. A later analysis assigned CDR3 sequences and most-parsimonious VDJ recombination scenarios with the TCRdist pipeline. In a later analysis, each TCR beta chain was defined by its CDR3 amino acid sequence together with its V-gene family, and reads without a unique V-gene family were excluded. To address suspected cross-contamination and a sequencing artifact, a later analysis removed roughly 640 highly shared, low-generation-probability nucleotide sequences. For each public chain, a later analysis derived a clonal expansion index from normalized ranks of inferred template counts within each repertoire. In a later analysis, generation probabilities were computed with a VDJ recombination model fitted to out-of-frame rearrangements, and the resulting probabilities were checked against IGoR. In a later analysis, hypergeometric tests were used to score TCR-TCR, TCR-HLA and TCR-CMV co-occurrence, with a repertoire-size bias correction applied to TCR pairs. False discovery rates were estimated in a later analysis by permuting HLA or CMV assignments 20 times. In a later analysis, co-occurring TCRs were grouped using DBSCAN, and TCRdist sequence similarity was added for clustering within HLA-allele-positive subsets. Repertoires with fewer than 30,000 or more than 120,000 public chains were left out of co-occurrence clustering, as were a handful of repertoires with anomalous nucleotide sharing. TCRdb limited this immuneACCESS table to in-frame rearrangements with V and J called. A share of clones is missing; checked studies link under half to unresolved V genes, and the rest is unexplained. D and trimming come from the DNA, and the V and J calls and clone size come from that table. For this sample there are about 180,000 clones; 72% appear just once. 2% to 3% of the sample belongs to the ten largest clones.

The cohort consisted of hundreds of healthy bone marrow donors. Cohort members were all nominally healthy when sampled, although unrecorded immune exposures were likely present. Of the 700 or so cohort members, just under 300 had a positive CMV serostatus and 352 had a negative one, while no CMV serostatus was recorded for the donor. A peripheral blood sample was collected from each donor, and TCR beta sequencing was performed on peripheral blood mononuclear cells. Genomic DNA extraction from the blood cell samples was performed with the Qiagen DNeasy Blood Extraction Kit. Trimming takes 1 base from V and 6 bases from J, and the germline ends sit 3 bases apart. From the germline V gene (reference sequence), CDR1 is DFQATT and CDR2 is SNEGSKA. The CDR3 runs 11 residues from the cysteine to the phenylalanine. Only the CDR3 region is kept as DNA, spanning 33 bases read in frame from base 1. Concerning this clone itself: This receptor's antigen is unknown. No much larger clone exists at a distance of one base, and base qualities are not known.

Here the chain combines TRBV20-1 and TRBJ2-2, with no D gene named confidently. This clonotype originated in a human donor in good health. The sequenced sample consisted of PBMCs. The DNA sequence is given as TGCAGTGCTAGAGTAGCCGGGGAGCTGTTTTTT. It specifies CSARVAGELFF.